This entry is about one T cell receptor (beta chain). What it binds is not known. The entry originates in a study of cytomegalovirus exposure and HLA in healthy donors. Study-wide points: Researchers catalogued over 150 TCR beta chains as cytomegalovirus-associated.

CDR3 length: 14 amino acids. Per germline, CDR1 MDHEN and CDR2 SYDVKM. V gave up 7 bases and J gave up 2 bases, with 15 bases separating them. Researchers ran the PCR with 60 Vbeta and 13 Jbeta primers. Profiling relied on immunoSEQ multiplex PCR, and the TCRdb table lists in-frame clones only, not all of them. The repertoire holds 150,000 to 190,000 clones, with roughly 80% as singletons. This chain connects TRBV28 to TRBJ2-7, with D maybe TRBD1 (5 bases). The clonotype comes from a woman in her forties or fifties in good health and CMV-seropositive. What was sequenced was PBMCs. CDR3 bases: TGTGCCAGCACCTCAGGGAATCGGCCCTACGAGCAGTACTTC. Its protein is CASTSGNRPYEQYF.